This T cell receptor beta chain was identified during a study of identical twins. Study-level findings and limits: Conclusions leaned on cross-sectional statistical analysis and did not track the same donors over time. Low generation-probability sequences were in excess among twin-shared out-of-frame alpha sequences.

Unique molecular identifiers were present on cDNA, and template switching added a universal primer site. TCRdb redid the calling of the 5' RACE reads with MiXCR, one entry per CDR3 protein. The sample carries just over 450,000 distinct CDR3 sequences, 14% recorded once. The germline gives CDR1 MNHNS, CDR2 SASEGT. The CDR3 is 17 amino acids. Trimming left V 6 bases short and J 0 bases short, with 15 bases between. With respect to this clonotype: Antigen: not known.

These data were also filed under a second study, of yellow fever vaccine responses in identical twins. That source adds: Twins' vaccine T cell responses reportedly seemed partly convergent and partly personalized.

The V call is TRBV6-1, the J call TRBJ2-6; D is perhaps TRBD2 (7 bases). This receptor was obtained from a woman aged 18-29 years in good health. The sequenced sample was CD4+ T cells sorted from blood. The DNA for the CDR3 is TGTGCCAGCAGCCGGCGGGGGCAGAGCTCTGGGGCCAACGTCCTGACTTTC. This codes for CASSRRGQSSGANVLTF.